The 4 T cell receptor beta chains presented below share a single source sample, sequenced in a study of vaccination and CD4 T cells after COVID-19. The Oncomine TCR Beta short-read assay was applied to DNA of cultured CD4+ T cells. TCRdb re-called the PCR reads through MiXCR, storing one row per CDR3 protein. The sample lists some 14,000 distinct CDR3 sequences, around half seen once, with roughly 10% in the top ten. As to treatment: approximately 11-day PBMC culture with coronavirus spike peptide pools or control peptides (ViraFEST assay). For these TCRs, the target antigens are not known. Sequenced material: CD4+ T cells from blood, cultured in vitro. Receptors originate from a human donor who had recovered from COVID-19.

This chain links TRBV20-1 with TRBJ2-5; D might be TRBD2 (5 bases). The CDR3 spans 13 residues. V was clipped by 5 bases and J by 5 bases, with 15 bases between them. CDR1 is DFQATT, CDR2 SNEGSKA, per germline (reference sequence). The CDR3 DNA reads TGCAGTGCTCCCGGGCTAGGAGGTGAGACCCAGTACTTC. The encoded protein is CSAPGLGGETQYF.

The CDR3 here is CASSFSVQGARDGYTF. CDR3 nucleotide sequence: TGTGCCAGCAGCTTCTCAGTACAGGGTGCGAGGGATGGCTACACCTTC. This sequence joins TRBV7-2 and TRBJ1-2; D might be TRBD1 (6 bases). With 3 bases removed from V and 6 bases from J, the gap between germline ends came to 20 bases. Germline V gene data show CDR1 as SGHTA and CDR2 as FQGNSA. The CDR3 has 16 residues.

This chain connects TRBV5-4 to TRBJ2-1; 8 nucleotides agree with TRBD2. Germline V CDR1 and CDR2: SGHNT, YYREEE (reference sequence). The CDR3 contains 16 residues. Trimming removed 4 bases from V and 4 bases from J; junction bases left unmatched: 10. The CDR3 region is CASSHALAGSYNEQFF. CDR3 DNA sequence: TGTGCCAGCAGCCATGCCTTAGCGGGATCGTACAATGAGCAGTTCTTC.

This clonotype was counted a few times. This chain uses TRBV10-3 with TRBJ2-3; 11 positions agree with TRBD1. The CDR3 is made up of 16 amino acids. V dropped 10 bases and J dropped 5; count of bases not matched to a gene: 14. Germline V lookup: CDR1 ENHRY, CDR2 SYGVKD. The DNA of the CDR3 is TGTGCCACGACTCCTAACCTGGACAGGGGGCAAGATACGCAGTATTTT. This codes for CATTPNLDRGQDTQYF.